Below, 23 T cell receptor beta chains from the same sample are listed, as sequenced in a study of blood T cell repertoires in COVID-19. Repertoires were generated with immunoSEQ multiplex PCR, while TCRdb's copy carries only in-frame clones and drops some. The top ten hold 1.2% of the sample, which has more than 300,000 clones, around 89% seen once. The specimen was PBMCs or T cells enriched from blood (not recorded which). All receptors come from a young woman who had recovered from COVID-19.

As DNA, the CDR3 is TGTGCCAGCAGCTTAGAGGCTCCTAGCACAGATACGCAGTATTTT. Amino acids: CASSLEAPSTDTQYF. This chain joins TRBV11-3 and TRBJ2-3; D remains ambiguous. The V gene's germline CDR1 is SGHNT and CDR2 YENEEA. The CDR3 totals 15 residues. V lost 0 bases and J lost 0, with 7 bases in between.

The rearrangement links TRBV29-1 to TRBJ1-1, with 8 bases that match TRBD1. Germline CDR1 is SQVTM and CDR2 is ANQGSEA. V gave up 6 bases and J gave up 4 bases; unmatched junction bases: 4. This CDR3 region has 12 residues. Here the CDR3 reads CSVKTGVTEAFF. CDR3 nucleotide sequence: TGCAGCGTCAAGACAGGGGTCACTGAAGCTTTCTTT. Complete variable domain (other parts from reference TRBV29-1 and TRBJ1-1): SAVISQKPSRDICQRGTSLTIQCQVDSQVTMMFWYRQQPGQSLTLIATANQGSEATYESGFVIDKFPISRPNLTFSTLTVSNMSPEDSSIYLCSVKTGVTEAFFGQGTRLTVV.

The CDR3 DNA follows: TGTGCCAGCAGACTAGGGGGCCCGAACACCGGGGAGCTGTTTTTT. Translating it yields CASRLGGPNTGELFF. The rearrangement joins TRBV28 to TRBJ2-2; TRBD1 aligns across 7 bases. This CDR3 comprises 15 residues. J was trimmed by 0 bases and V by 6 bases; bases with no gene match: 4. CDR1 and CDR2 from the germline V gene are MDHEN and SYDVKM. The variable domain in full, with the rest retrieved from reference TRBV28 and TRBJ2-2, is DVKVTQSSRYLVKRTGEKVFLECVQDMDHENMFWYRQDPGLGLRLIYFSYDVKMKEKGDIPEGYSVSREKKERFSLILESASTNQTSMYLCASRLGGPNTGELFFGEGSRLTVL.

This chain uses TRBV7-2 with TRBJ2-3; D is ambiguous. Germline V lookup: CDR1 SGHTA, CDR2 FQGNSA. This CDR3 comprises 17 residues. V was shortened by 3 bases and J by 4 bases, with 20 bases between the two germline ends. The CDR3 loop reads CASSFTPATRTSDTQYF. Written as DNA, the CDR3 is TGTGCCAGCAGCTTCACTCCCGCTACCCGAACCTCAGATACGCAGTATTTT.

The chain has TRBV19 and TRBJ1-5, with D perhaps TRBD1 (5 bases). CDR3 length: 14 residues. V was pared by 1 base and J by 6 bases, with 10 bases between. In germline, CDR1 is LNHDA, CDR2 SQIVND (reference sequence). The CDR3 region is CASSIAGFGQPQHF. The CDR3 DNA reads TGTGCCAGTAGTATAGCAGGGTTTGGTCAGCCCCAGCATTTT.

The V and J genes are TRBV28 and TRBJ1-6, with a weak D call TRBD1 (5 bases). With 3 bases removed from V and 16 bases from J, the gap between germline ends came to 16 bases. In germline, CDR1 is MDHEN, CDR2 SYDVKM. This CDR3 has 13 amino acids. The CDR3 coding sequence is TGTGCCAGCAGTTTCGGGACTGCCATTTCTCTCCACTTT. Amino acid sequence: CASSFGTAISLHF.

The chain carries TRBV10-3 and TRBJ1-2; TRBD1 might be the D (6 bases). The CDR3 has 13 amino acids. Trimming took 7 bases from V and 1 from J, leaving 10 bases between them. From germline, CDR1 is ENHRY and CDR2 SYGVKD. The CDR3 protein is CAITTDSNYGYTF. The CDR3 region has the DNA TGTGCCATCACCACGGACAGTAACTATGGCTACACCTTC.

This chain connects TRBV5-4 to TRBJ1-2, with D hard to call. Germline V gives CDR1 SGHNT, CDR2 YYREEE (reference sequence). Trimming stripped 4 bases from V and 0 bases from J, with 7 bases between. CDR3 length: 13 amino acids. In DNA, the CDR3 is TGTGCCAGCAGCCCCGAGGCTAACTATGGCTACACCTTC. It yields the protein CASSPEANYGYTF.

The J gene is TRBJ2-3, the V gene TRBV27, with D uncertain. The CDR3 spans 14 residues. Germline V CDR1 and CDR2: MNHEY, SMNVEV (reference sequence). V was clipped by 3 bases and J by 2 bases, with 9 bases between them. CDR3 nucleotides: TGTGCCAGCAGTTTGGGCAGAACCACAGATACGCAGTATTTT. Translation gives CASSLGRTTDTQYF.

The chain is built from TRBV7-2 and TRBJ1-3; D gene uncertain. Trimming shortened V by 4 bases and J by 0 bases, and 7 bases separated the two germline ends. Germline CDR1 SGHTA, CDR2 FQGNSA. The CDR3 runs to 14 residues. The CDR3 region is CASSSPSSGNTIYF. For the CDR3, the DNA is TGTGCCAGCAGCTCCCCTAGCTCTGGAAACACCATATATTTT.

Only one count was recorded for this clone. The chain employs TRBV18 and TRBJ1-5, with D perhaps matching TRBD1 (5 bases). The germline V gene encodes CDR1 KGHSH and CDR2 LQKENI. This CDR3 spans 16 amino acids. The ends were cut back, 2 bases at V and 4 bases at J, with 15 bases in the middle. CDR3 residues: CASSPSPQGLNQPQHF. The CDR3 DNA reads as TGTGCCAGCTCACCATCTCCGCAGGGCCTTAATCAGCCCCAGCATTTT.

This clone was seen just once. The chain combines TRBV30 with TRBJ1-5, with TRBD1 identical over 7 bases. The CDR3 sequence is 15 residues long. Germline trimming cut 4 bases from V and 4 bases from J; bases unmatched to any gene: 10. Germline V CDR1 and CDR2: GTSNPN, SVGIG (reference sequence). The CDR3: CAWTEQGGRNQPQHF. The CDR3 nucleotides read TGTGCCTGGACTGAACAAGGGGGCCGGAATCAGCCCCAGCATTTT. The full variable domain, with the rest looked up from reference TRBV30 and TRBJ1-5, is SQTIHQWPATLVQPVGSPLSLECTVEGTSNPNLYWYRQAAGRGLQLLFYSVGIGQISSEVPQNLSASRPQDRQFILSSKKLLLSDSGFYLCAWTEQGGRNQPQHFGDGTRLSIL.

This rearrangement joins TRBV6-6 to TRBJ1-1; 8 bases line up with TRBD1. The germline V gene encodes CDR1 MNHNY and CDR2 SVGAGI (reference sequence). J lost 5 bases, V lost 5 bases, and 16 bases had no gene match. CDR3 length: 17 amino acids. CDR3 residues: CASSHPRSGGATTEAFF. In nucleotides, the CDR3 is TGTGCCAGCAGTCACCCTCGGTCAGGGGGCGCGACGACTGAAGCTTTCTTT.

This chain uses TRBV27 with TRBJ1-6, with 9 bases identical to TRBD1. Looked up from germline, CDR1 is MNHEY and CDR2 is SMNVEV (reference sequence). V was pared by 7 bases and J by 9 bases, with 4 bases of the junction left unmatched. CDR3 length equals 13 residues. For the CDR3, the DNA is TGTGCCAGCAAGACAGGGGGGGGTTCACCCCTCCACTTT. Translating it yields CASKTGGGSPLHF.

J is TRBJ1-1 and V is TRBV5-4; D remains unclear. Germline CDR1 reads SGHNT; CDR2 reads YYREEE (reference sequence). V gave up 2 bases and J gave up 5 bases, with 7 bases separating them. The length of the CDR3 is 12 residues. The CDR3 nucleotides read TGTGCCAGCAGCTTAACGACAACTGAAGCTTTCTTT. It specifies CASSLTTTEAFF.

The chain joins TRBV6-5 to TRBJ1-1; 7 nucleotides match TRBD1. The CDR3 has 13 residues. V lost 10 bases to trimming and J lost 0 bases; unmatched junction nucleotides: 5. Germline V gene lookup returns CDR1 MNHEY and CDR2 SVGAGI. This CDR3 reads CATTGQMNTEAFF. In DNA form, the CDR3 reads TGTGCCACCACGGGACAGATGAACACTGAAGCTTTCTTT.

The chain employs TRBV7-3 and TRBJ1-2, with TRBD1 matching 11 bases. CDR1 is SGHTA and CDR2 is FQGTGA in the germline V gene. This CDR3 is built from 16 residues. The trim removed 5 bases at V and 4 bases at J, leaving 9 bases unmatched. DNA of the CDR3: TGTGCCAGCAGCCGGACAGGGGGCTTGGGAAGCTATGGCTACACCTTC. Protein: CASSRTGGLGSYGYTF.

V usage is TRBV10-2 and J usage is TRBJ1-5; D might be TRBD1 (5 bases). Germline assignment: CDR1 WSHSY and CDR2 SAAADI. V lost 6 bases, J lost 5 bases, and 17 bases lay in between. This CDR3 contains 15 residues. In nucleotides, the CDR3 is TGCGCCAGCAGCTGGGACTCCCGCAACCATCAGCCCCAGCATTTT. It translates to CASSWDSRNHQPQHF.

The rearrangement joins TRBV5-1 to TRBJ1-2, with D possibly matching TRBD1 (5 bases). CDR1 is SGHRS and CDR2 is YFSETQ in the germline V gene. With 0 bases removed from V and 4 bases from J, the gap between germline ends came to 10 bases. This CDR3 region has 14 residues. The chain's CDR3 is CASSLEQGVYGYTF. The CDR3 nucleotides are TGCGCCAGCAGCTTGGAGCAGGGCGTCTATGGCTACACCTTC.

This chain connects TRBV18 to TRBJ2-2; TRBD1 matches 8 bases. The CDR3 has 15 residues. V lost 1 base, J lost 6 bases, and 4 bases stayed unmatched. Germline assignment: CDR1 KGHSH and CDR2 LQKENI. The CDR3 is CASSPHPQGAGELFF. CDR3 bases: TGTGCCAGCTCACCACATCCACAGGGGGCCGGGGAGCTGTTTTTT.

This chain connects TRBV24-1 to TRBJ2-3; D perhaps matches TRBD1 (5 bases). This CDR3 comprises 17 residues. Germline CDR1 KGHDR, CDR2 SFDVKD. Between the trimmed V and J ends, which lost 2 bases and 0 bases, there was a span of 14 bases. The CDR3 region is CATSDSSVGRSTDTQYF. The CDR3 coding sequence is TGTGCCACCAGTGATTCCTCGGTGGGGCGAAGCACAGATACGCAGTATTTT.

This rearrangement joins TRBV5-1 to TRBJ2-7; 11 bases are a match to TRBD2. J was trimmed by 2 bases and V by 5 bases; bases with no gene match: 12. The CDR3 runs to 17 residues. The germline V gene has CDR1 SGHRS and CDR2 YFSETQ. As DNA, the CDR3 is TGCGCCAGCAGTTCTCTGGGGTCTAGCGGGGGGACCTACGAGCAGTACTTC. Protein: CASSSLGSSGGTYEQYF.

The chain uses TRBV5-1 and TRBJ1-1; no clear D gene. The CDR3 consists of 12 residues. Looked up from germline, CDR1 is SGHRS and CDR2 is YFSETQ. The germline V and J ends were trimmed by 9 bases and 10 bases, with 19 bases remaining between them. CDR3 in DNA: TGCGCCACTTCACCGGGTCCAGAAGGAGCTTTCTTT. Encoded protein: CATSPGPEGAFF. Full variable domain (remainder filled in from reference TRBV5-1 and TRBJ1-1): KAGVTQTPRYLIKTRGQQVTLSCSPISGHRSVSWYQQTPGQGLQFLFEYFSETQRNKGNFPGRFSGRQFSNSRSEMNVSTLELGDSALYLCATSPGPEGAFFGQGTRLTVV.